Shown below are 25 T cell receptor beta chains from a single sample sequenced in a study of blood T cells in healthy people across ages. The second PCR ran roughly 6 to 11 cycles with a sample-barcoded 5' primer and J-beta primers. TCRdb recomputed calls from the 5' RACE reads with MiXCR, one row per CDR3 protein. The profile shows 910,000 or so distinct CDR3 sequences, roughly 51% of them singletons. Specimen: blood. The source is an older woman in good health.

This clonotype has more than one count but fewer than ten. As DNA, the CDR3 is TGTGCCAGTACGGACAGGGCCCACGAGCAGTACTTC. It translates to CASTDRAHEQYF. The V and J genes are TRBV2 and TRBJ2-7; 8 bases map to TRBD1. Trimming cost V 9 bases and J 5 bases; bases outside gene matches: 6. This CDR3 has 12 amino acids. CDR1 and CDR2 from the germline V gene are SNHLY and FYNNEI.

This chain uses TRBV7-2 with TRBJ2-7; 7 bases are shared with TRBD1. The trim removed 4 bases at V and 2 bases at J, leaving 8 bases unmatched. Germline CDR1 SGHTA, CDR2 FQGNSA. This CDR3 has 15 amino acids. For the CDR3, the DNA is TGTGCCAGCAGCTATGACAGGGCAAGAACCTACGAGCAGTACTTC. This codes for CASSYDRARTYEQYF.

The CDR3 nucleotides are TGCAGTGCTACGGTAGGGGACTCCGACGATGAGCAGTTCTTC. Translation: CSATVGDSDDEQFF. The rearrangement joins TRBV20-1 to TRBJ2-1, with D possibly TRBD2 on 6 matching bases. V shed 4 bases and J shed 8 bases, with 18 bases lying between them. Germline V gene data show CDR1 as DFQATT and CDR2 as SNEGSKA (reference sequence). The length of the CDR3 is 14 residues.

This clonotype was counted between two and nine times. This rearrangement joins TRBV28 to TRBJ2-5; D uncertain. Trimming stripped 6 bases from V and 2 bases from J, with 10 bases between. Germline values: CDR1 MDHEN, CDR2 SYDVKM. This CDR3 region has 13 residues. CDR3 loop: CASRSSWQETQYF. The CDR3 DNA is TGTGCCAGCAGGAGTAGTTGGCAAGAGACCCAGTACTTC.

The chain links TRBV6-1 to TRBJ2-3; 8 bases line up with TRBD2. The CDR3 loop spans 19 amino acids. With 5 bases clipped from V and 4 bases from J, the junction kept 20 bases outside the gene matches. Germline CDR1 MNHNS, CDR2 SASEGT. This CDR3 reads CASSPRSVRLRRGADTQYF. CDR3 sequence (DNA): TGTGCCAGCAGTCCCAGGTCCGTGCGACTCCGGCGGGGGGCAGATACGCAGTATTTT.

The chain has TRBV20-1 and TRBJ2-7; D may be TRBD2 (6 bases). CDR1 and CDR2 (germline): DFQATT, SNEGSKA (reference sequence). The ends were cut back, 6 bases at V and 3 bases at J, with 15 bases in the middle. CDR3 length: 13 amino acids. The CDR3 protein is CSAQHGSNYEQYF. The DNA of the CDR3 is TGCAGTGCCCAGCACGGGAGTAACTACGAGCAGTACTTC.

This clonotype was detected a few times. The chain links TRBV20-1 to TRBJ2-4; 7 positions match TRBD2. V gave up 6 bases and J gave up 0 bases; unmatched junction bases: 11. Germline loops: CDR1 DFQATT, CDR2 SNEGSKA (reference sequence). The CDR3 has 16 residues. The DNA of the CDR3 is TGCAGTGCCGCCGCCTTGGGACTACTAGCCAAAAACATTCAGTACTTC. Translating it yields CSAAALGLLAKNIQYF.

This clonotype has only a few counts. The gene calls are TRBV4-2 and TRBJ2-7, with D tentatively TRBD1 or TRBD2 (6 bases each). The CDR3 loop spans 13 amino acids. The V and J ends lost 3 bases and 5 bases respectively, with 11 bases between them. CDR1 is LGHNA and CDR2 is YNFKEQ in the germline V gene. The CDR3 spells CASSHQGRNEQYF. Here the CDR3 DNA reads TGTGCCAGCAGCCACCAGGGGAGGAACGAGCAGTACTTC.

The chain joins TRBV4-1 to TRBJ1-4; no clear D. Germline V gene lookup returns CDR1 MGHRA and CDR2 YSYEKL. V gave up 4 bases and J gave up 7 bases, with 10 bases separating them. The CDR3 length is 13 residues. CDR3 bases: TGCGCCAGCAGCCTGGGGTACGGTGAAAAACTGTTTTTT. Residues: CASSLGYGEKLFF.

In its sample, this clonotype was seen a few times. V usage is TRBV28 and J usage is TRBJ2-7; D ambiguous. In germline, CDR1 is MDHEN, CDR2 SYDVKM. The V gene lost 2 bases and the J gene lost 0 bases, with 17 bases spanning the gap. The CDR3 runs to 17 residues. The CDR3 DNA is TGTGCCAGCAGTTTACGGGTAGGCGGCGGCAGCTCCTACGAGCAGTACTTC. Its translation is CASSLRVGGGSSYEQYF.

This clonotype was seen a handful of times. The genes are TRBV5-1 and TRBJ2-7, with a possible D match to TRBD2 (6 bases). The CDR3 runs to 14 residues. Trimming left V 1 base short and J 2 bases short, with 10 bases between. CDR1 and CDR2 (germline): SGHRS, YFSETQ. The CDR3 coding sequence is TGCGCCAGCAGCTTGACGGGAGCCACCTACGAGCAGTACTTC. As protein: CASSLTGATYEQYF.

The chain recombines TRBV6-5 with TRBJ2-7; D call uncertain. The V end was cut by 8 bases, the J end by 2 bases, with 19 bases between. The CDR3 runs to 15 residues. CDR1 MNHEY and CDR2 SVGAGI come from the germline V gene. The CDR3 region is CASARAVQPTYEQYF. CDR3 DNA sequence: TGTGCCAGCGCACGGGCGGTCCAGCCTACCTACGAGCAGTACTTC.

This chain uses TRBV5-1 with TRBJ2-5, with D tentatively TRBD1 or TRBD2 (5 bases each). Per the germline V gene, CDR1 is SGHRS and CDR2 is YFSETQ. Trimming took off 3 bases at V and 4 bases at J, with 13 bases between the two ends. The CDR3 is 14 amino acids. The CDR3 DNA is TGCGCCAGCAGCTCGGGGACGGTGGTAGAGACCCAGTACTTC. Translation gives CASSSGTVVETQYF.

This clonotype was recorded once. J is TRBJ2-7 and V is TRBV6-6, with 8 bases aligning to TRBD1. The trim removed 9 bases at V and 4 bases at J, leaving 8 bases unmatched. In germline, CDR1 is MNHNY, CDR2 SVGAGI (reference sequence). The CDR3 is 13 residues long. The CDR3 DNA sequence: TGTGCCAGTACTCAGGGGGCGCGATACGAGCAGTACTTC. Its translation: CASTQGARYEQYF.

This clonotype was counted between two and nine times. Written as DNA, the CDR3 is TGCAGCGTCGTAGACGGGACCCTGAACAATCAGCCCCAGCATTTT. Its translation is CSVVDGTLNNQPQHF. The chain employs TRBV29-1 and TRBJ1-5; D is possibly TRBD1 (5 bases). Germline values: CDR1 SQVTM, CDR2 ANQGSEA. Trimming cost V 6 bases and J 3 bases, with 18 bases left between them. This CDR3 contains 15 residues. Combining the CDR3 with reference TRBV29-1 and TRBJ1-5 gives the whole variable domain SAVISQKPSRDICQRGTSLTIQCQVDSQVTMMFWYRQQPGQSLTLIATANQGSEATYESGFVIDKFPISRPNLTFSTLTVSNMSPEDSSIYLCSVVDGTLNNQPQHFGDGTRLSIL.

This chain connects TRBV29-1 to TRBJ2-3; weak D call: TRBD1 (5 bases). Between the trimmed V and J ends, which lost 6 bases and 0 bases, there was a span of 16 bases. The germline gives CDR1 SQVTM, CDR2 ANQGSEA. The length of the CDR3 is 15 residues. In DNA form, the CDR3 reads TGCAGCGTGAGAAAAGGGGATTTTAGCACAGATACGCAGTATTTT. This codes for CSVRKGDFSTDTQYF.

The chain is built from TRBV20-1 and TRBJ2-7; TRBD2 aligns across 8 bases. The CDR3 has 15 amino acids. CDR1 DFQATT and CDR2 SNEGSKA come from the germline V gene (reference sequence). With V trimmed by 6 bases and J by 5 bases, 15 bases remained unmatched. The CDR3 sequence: CSACPLSGNRNEQYF. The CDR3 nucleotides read TGCAGTGCCTGCCCCCTTAGCGGGAACCGGAACGAGCAGTACTTC.

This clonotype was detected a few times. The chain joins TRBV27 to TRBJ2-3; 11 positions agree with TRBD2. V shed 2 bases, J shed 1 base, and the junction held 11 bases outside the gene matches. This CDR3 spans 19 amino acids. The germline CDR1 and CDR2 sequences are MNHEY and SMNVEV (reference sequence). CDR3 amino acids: CASSLIGLAGGLGTDTQYF. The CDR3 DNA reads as TGTGCCAGCAGTTTAATTGGTCTAGCGGGAGGATTGGGCACAGATACGCAGTATTTT.

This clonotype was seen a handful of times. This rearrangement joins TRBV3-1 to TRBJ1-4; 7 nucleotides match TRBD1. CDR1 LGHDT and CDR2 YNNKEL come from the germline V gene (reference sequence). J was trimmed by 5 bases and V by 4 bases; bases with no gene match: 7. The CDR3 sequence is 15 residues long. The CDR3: CASSLRGTENEKLFF. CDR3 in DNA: TGTGCCAGCAGCCTCAGGGGGACAGAAAATGAAAAACTGTTTTTT.

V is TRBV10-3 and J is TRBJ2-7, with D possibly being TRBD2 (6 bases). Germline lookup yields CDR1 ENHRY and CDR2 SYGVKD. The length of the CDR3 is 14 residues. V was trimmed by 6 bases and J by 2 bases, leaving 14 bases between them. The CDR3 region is CAIRPGAGTYEQYF. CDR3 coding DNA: TGTGCCATCAGGCCGGGAGCAGGTACCTACGAGCAGTACTTC.

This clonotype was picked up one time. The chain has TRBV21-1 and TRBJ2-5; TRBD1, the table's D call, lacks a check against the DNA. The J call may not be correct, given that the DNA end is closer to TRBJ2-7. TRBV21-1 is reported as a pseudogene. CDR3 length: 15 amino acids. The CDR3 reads CASSKISRAFHEQYF. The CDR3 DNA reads TGTGCCAGCAGCAAAATAAGCAGGGCGTTCCACGAGCAGTACTTC.

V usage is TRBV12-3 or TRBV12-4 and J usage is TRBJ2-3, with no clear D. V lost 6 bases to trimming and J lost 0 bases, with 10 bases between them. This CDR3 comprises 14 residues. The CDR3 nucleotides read TGTGCCAGCAGCAAACCAGAAAGCACAGATACGCAGTATTTT. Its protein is CASSKPESTDTQYF.

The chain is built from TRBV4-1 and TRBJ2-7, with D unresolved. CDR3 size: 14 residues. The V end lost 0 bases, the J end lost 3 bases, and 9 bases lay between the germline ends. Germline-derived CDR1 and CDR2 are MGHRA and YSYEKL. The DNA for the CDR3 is TGCGCCAGCAGCCAAGACCGGATCTACTACGAGCAGTACTTC. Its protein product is CASSQDRIYYEQYF.

The CDR3 DNA reads TGTGCCATCAGTGAGCCCCCGGGGGCATACGCTAGCAATGAAAAACTGTTTTTT. Protein: CAISEPPGAYASNEKLFF. This sequence joins TRBV10-3 and TRBJ1-4; D may be TRBD1 (6 bases). Trimming pared 2 bases from V and 5 bases from J, leaving 21 bases between. CDR1 and CDR2 from the germline V gene are ENHRY and SYGVKD. CDR3 length equals 18 residues.

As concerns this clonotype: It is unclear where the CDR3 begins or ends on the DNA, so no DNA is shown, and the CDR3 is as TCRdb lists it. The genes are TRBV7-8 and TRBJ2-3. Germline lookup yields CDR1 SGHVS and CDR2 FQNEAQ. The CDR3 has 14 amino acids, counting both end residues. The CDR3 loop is CAITWGWGTDTRYF.